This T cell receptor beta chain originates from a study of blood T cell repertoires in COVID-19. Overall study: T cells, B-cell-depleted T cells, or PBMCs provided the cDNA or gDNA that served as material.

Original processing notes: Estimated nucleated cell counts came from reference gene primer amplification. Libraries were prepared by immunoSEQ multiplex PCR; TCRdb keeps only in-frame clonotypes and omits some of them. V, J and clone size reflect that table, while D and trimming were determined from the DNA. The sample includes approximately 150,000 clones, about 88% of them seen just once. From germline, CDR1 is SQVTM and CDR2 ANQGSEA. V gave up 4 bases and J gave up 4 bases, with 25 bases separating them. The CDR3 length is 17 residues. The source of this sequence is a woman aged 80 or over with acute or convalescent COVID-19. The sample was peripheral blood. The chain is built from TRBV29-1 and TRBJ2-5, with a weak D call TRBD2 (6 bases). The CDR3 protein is CSVAGDVKTVRIETQYF. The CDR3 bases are TGCAGCGTTGCGGGGGATGTAAAGACGGTGCGAATAGAGACCCAGTACTTC. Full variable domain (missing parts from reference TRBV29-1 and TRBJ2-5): SAVISQKPSRDICQRGTSLTIQCQVDSQVTMMFWYRQQPGQSLTLIATANQGSEATYESGFVIDKFPISRPNLTFSTLTVSNMSPEDSSIYLCSVAGDVKTVRIETQYFGPGTRLLVL.